A single sample is the source of the 3 T cell receptor beta chains below, sequenced in a study (dated by TCRdb to the early 2020s). Libraries came from the immunoSEQ multiplex PCR assay. In its TCRdb copy, this immuneACCESS table keeps in-frame sequences only and misses some clones. Where compared with another copy, unresolved V genes explain less than half of these, and the others have no known cause. This sample gives nearly 70,000 clones in total; around 93% of them show up just once. Under 4.5% of the sample is held by the ten biggest clonotypes. Sequencing input: PBMCs. The receptor source for this set is a middle-aged man with rheumatoid arthritis.

J is TRBJ1-1 and V is TRBV7-6, with D perhaps TRBD1 (6 bases). CDR3 length equals 15 residues. V was pared by 1 base and J by 0 bases, with 9 bases between. CDR1 and CDR2 (germline): SGHVS, FNYEAQ. The CDR3 spells CASSLVPGVNTEAFF. As DNA, the CDR3 is TGTGCCAGCAGCTTAGTTCCAGGGGTGAACACTGAAGCTTTCTTT.

The chain carries TRBV3-1 (or the pseudogene TRBV3-2) and TRBJ1-2; a possible D gene is TRBD1 (5 bases). Germline loops: CDR1 LGHDT, CDR2 YNNKEL (reference sequence). The V gene lost 3 bases and the J gene lost 4 bases, with 9 bases spanning the gap. The CDR3 has 13 residues. The CDR3 DNA reads TGTGCCAGCAGCCAGGGGGTAGGCTATGGCTACACCTTC. Translated, it gives CASSQGVGYGYTF.

The genes are TRBV18 and TRBJ2-3, with TRBD1 identical over 10 bases. This CDR3 is 15 amino acids long. Germline CDR1 is KGHSH and CDR2 is LQKENI. J gave up 1 base and V 6 bases, and 4 bases lay outside the gene matches. CDR3 protein: CASSPGTGGTDTQYF. CDR3 bases: TGTGCCAGCTCGCCCGGGACAGGGGGCACAGATACGCAGTATTTT.